The entry below gives a single TCR beta chain sequence along with its context. No antigen is known for it. The sample is drawn from a study of graft-versus-host responses after intestinal transplantation. The overall study: Each patient got anti-thymocyte globulin induction, then tacrolimus and steroids for roughly 3 years. Study findings and constraints: Detection of GvH clones occurred in recipient marrow, and some had their first appearance in ileum or blood. Early post-transplant HvG declines showed an association with peak circulating GvH clone levels.

The repertoire was sequenced with immunoSEQ multiplex PCR; TCRdb's copy has only in-frame clones and lacks some. In the table there are 90,000 to 120,000 clones, 87% of which are singletons. This receptor was taken from a human donor who was the organ donor for an intestinal transplant. The source material was unstimulated CD4+ T cells sorted from spleen or lymph node cells, sampled before transplant.

The CDR3 protein is CASSPYISDSGNTIYF. CDR3 nucleotides: TGTGCCAGCTCACCGTACATTAGCGACTCTGGAAACACCATATATTTT. The gene calls are TRBV18 and TRBJ1-3, with D unresolved. Germline CDR1 KGHSH, CDR2 LQKENI. The CDR3 is 16 residues long. Between the trimmed V and J ends, which lost 3 bases and 0 bases, there was a span of 12 bases.